These 6 T cell receptor beta chains were all obtained from the same sample, sequenced in a study of CD8+CD57+ T cells in acquired aplastic anemia. TCR beta VDJ and CDR3 were profiled, and genomic DNA was the template. TCRdb redid the calling of the reads with MiXCR, one entry per CDR3 protein. The sample has about 220,000 distinct CDR3 sequences; about a third are singletons. Material: sorted CD4+, CD8+, or CD8+CD57+ T cells (not recorded which) from PBMCs. The receptor set was obtained from a human donor in good health, serving as a control.

The chain links TRBV10-1 to TRBJ1-1; D possibly corresponds to TRBD1 (6 bases). The V gene lost 6 bases and the J gene lost 0 bases, with 14 bases spanning the gap. CDR1 and CDR2 from the germline V gene are WNHNN and SYGVQD (reference sequence). The CDR3 covers 15 residues. CDR3 DNA: TGCGCCAGCAGCGCCGCGGGGGCGATGAACACTGAAGCTTTCTTT. This translates into CASSAAGAMNTEAFF.

This clonotype was found many times. V gene TRBV10-3 combines with J gene TRBJ2-1; tentative D call: TRBD2 (6 bases). Trimming pared 5 bases from V and 6 bases from J, leaving 14 bases between. The length of the CDR3 is 14 residues. CDR1 ENHRY and CDR2 SYGVKD come from the germline V gene. The CDR3 bases are TGTGCCATCAGTCGAAGCGGGCAGAGCAATGAGCAGTTCTTC. The encoded protein is CAISRSGQSNEQFF.

The J gene is TRBJ2-6, the V gene TRBV5-1, with D unclear. The germline V and J ends were trimmed by 2 bases and 1 base, with 13 bases remaining between them. The length of the CDR3 is 17 residues. The germline CDR1 and CDR2 sequences are SGHRS and YFSETQ. The CDR3 is CASSFIALDSGANVLTF. The DNA of the CDR3 is TGCGCCAGCAGCTTTATAGCACTGGATTCTGGGGCCAACGTCCTGACTTTC. Filled out from reference TRBV5-1 and TRBJ2-6, the complete variable domain reads KAGVTQTPRYLIKTRGQQVTLSCSPISGHRSVSWYQQTPGQGLQFLFEYFSETQRNKGNFPGRFSGRQFSNSRSEMNVSTLELGDSALYLCASSFIALDSGANVLTFGAGSRLTVL.

V usage is TRBV10-3 and J usage is TRBJ1-2; TRBD1 matches at 10 bases. This CDR3 is 15 amino acids long. CDR1 ENHRY and CDR2 SYGVKD come from the germline V gene. The ends lost 6 bases at V and 4 bases at J; junction bases unmatched: 8. This CDR3 is CAISDDRGRGYGYTF. The CDR3 nucleotides are TGTGCCATCAGCGACGACAGGGGGCGCGGCTATGGCTACACCTTC.

This clonotype was counted at least ten times. This sequence joins TRBV27 and TRBJ1-6; TRBD1 aligns across 7 bases. Germline V lookup: CDR1 MNHEY, CDR2 SMNVEV (reference sequence). The CDR3 consists of 16 residues. The junction had 9 bases not matched to a gene; V was cut back by 5 bases and J by 5 bases. CDR3 DNA: TGTGCCAGCAGTCTACGGGACAGCCCAAATAATTCACCCCTCCACTTT. The encoded protein is CASSLRDSPNNSPLHF.

There are many counts of this clonotype. The genes are TRBV20-1 and TRBJ2-7; TRBD1 might be the D (6 bases). V lost 6 bases and J 1 base, leaving 10 bases between the germline ends. The CDR3 loop spans 12 amino acids. CDR1 is DFQATT, CDR2 SNEGSKA, per germline (reference sequence). The CDR3, as DNA: TGCAGTGCAGCGGACAGTTCCTACGAGCAGTACTTC. Protein sequence: CSAADSSYEQYF.